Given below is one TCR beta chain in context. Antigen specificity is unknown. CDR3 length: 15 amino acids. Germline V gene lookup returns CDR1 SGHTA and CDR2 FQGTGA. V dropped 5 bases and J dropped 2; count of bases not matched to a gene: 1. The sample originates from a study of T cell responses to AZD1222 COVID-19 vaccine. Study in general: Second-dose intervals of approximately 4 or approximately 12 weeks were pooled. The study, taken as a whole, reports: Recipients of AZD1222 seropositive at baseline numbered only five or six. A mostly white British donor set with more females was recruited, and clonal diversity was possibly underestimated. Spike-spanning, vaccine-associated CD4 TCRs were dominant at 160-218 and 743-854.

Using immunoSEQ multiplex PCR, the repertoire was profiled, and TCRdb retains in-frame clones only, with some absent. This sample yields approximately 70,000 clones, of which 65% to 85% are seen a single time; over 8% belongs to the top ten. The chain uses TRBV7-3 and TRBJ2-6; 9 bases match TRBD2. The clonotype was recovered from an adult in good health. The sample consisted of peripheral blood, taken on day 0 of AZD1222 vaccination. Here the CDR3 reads CASSRGGAGANVLTF. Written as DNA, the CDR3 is TGTGCCAGCAGCCGCGGGGGGGCTGGGGCCAACGTCCTGACTTTC.